Listed here are 11 T cell receptor beta chains from one sample, sequenced in a study of identical twins. TCRdb independently ran MiXCR on the 5' RACE reads; one entry per CDR3 protein. The sample holds 100,000 or so distinct CDR3 sequences, roughly 6% seen once. Source material: memory T cells sorted from blood. The receptors were sampled from a woman aged 45-65 years in good health.

This clonotype was recorded at least ten times. This rearrangement joins TRBV20-1 to TRBJ2-7; 10 bases align to TRBD1. Germline assignment: CDR1 DFQATT and CDR2 SNEGSKA (reference sequence). This CDR3 is 13 amino acids long. Unmatched junction bases numbered 3, after V lost 2 bases and J lost 5 bases. As DNA, the CDR3 is TGCAGTGCTAGACCGGGACAGGGGCACGAGCAGTACTTC. This sequence encodes CSARPGQGHEQYF.

This clonotype was counted many times. The CDR3 reads CSVVVLSYEQYF. DNA for the CDR3: TGCAGCGTTGTCGTCCTCTCCTACGAGCAGTACTTC. The chain recombines TRBV29-1 with TRBJ2-7; D unresolved. The CDR3 extends over 12 amino acids. V lost 4 bases and J lost 0, with 7 bases in between. The germline V gene encodes CDR1 SQVTM and CDR2 ANQGSEA.

This clonotype was counted ten times or more. V usage is TRBV11-2 and J usage is TRBJ1-2; D is unclear. The germline V gene has CDR1 SGHAT and CDR2 FQNNGV. Trimming took off 6 bases at V and 8 bases at J, with 16 bases between the two ends. The CDR3 has 13 amino acids. The CDR3 region has the DNA TGTGCCAGCAGACTAGCCGGGGTGCAAGGCTACACCTTC. This encodes CASRLAGVQGYTF.

Only a few counts were recorded for this clonotype. The rearrangement uses TRBV12-3 or TRBV12-4 and TRBJ2-5, with D possibly matching TRBD1 (6 bases). V was cut by 5 bases and J by 1 base, with 14 bases left in between. The CDR3 contains 15 residues. The CDR3 region is CASSPRRGGQETQYF. DNA of the CDR3: TGTGCCAGCAGTCCCCGAAGAGGGGGCCAAGAGACCCAGTACTTC.

This clonotype has a count of ten or more. This rearrangement joins TRBV5-1 to TRBJ2-1; 7 nucleotides match TRBD1. V lost 7 bases to trimming and J lost 5 bases; unmatched junction nucleotides: 15. Germline CDR1 is SGHRS and CDR2 is YFSETQ. This CDR3 has 16 residues. In DNA form, the CDR3 reads TGCGCCAGCCAAAAACTCATCGGGACAGCCGACAATGAGCAGTTCTTC. It encodes CASQKLIGTADNEQFF. The whole variable domain, filled in from reference TRBV5-1 and TRBJ2-1, reads KAGVTQTPRYLIKTRGQQVTLSCSPISGHRSVSWYQQTPGQGLQFLFEYFSETQRNKGNFPGRFSGRQFSNSRSEMNVSTLELGDSALYLCASQKLIGTADNEQFFGPGTRLTVL.

This clonotype has ten or more counts. The rearrangement uses TRBV5-1 and TRBJ1-1; no firm D call. The CDR3 covers 14 residues. The V gene's germline CDR1 is SGHRS and CDR2 YFSETQ. V gave up 0 bases and J gave up 11 bases, with 17 bases separating them. In nucleotides, the CDR3 is TGCGCCAGCAGCTTGGACCGGGCCACAACTAGTGCTTTCTTT. Its protein is CASSLDRATTSAFF. Full variable domain (outside the CDR3, taken from reference TRBV5-1 and TRBJ1-1): KAGVTQTPRYLIKTRGQQVTLSCSPISGHRSVSWYQQTPGQGLQFLFEYFSETQRNKGNFPGRFSGRQFSNSRSEMNVSTLELGDSALYLCASSLDRATTSAFFGQGTRLTVV.

The sample holds many counts of this clonotype. The chain joins TRBV29-1 to TRBJ2-1, with 7 bases fitting TRBD2. The V and J ends lost 3 bases and 0 bases, in that order; junction bases with no gene match: 5. Germline V gene lookup returns CDR1 SQVTM and CDR2 ANQGSEA. The CDR3 is 15 residues long. CDR3 bases: TGCAGCGTTGACCCCGGCGGGGGCTCCTACAATGAGCAGTTCTTC. Its protein is CSVDPGGGSYNEQFF.

This clonotype was recorded at least ten times. V and J are TRBV10-1 and TRBJ2-5, with TRBD2 matching 8 bases. V gave up 2 bases and J gave up 4 bases; unmatched junction bases: 0. CDR1 is WNHNN, CDR2 SYGVQD, per germline (reference sequence). The CDR3 consists of 13 residues. The DNA of the CDR3 is TGCGCCAGCAGTGAGGGACTAGCAGAGACCCAGTACTTC. Its translation is CASSEGLAETQYF.

This clonotype has a count of ten or more. The J gene is TRBJ2-6, the V gene TRBV15, with 9 nucleotides matching TRBD2. Germline lookup yields CDR1 LNHNV and CDR2 YYDKDF (reference sequence). This CDR3 contains 18 residues. V lost 2 bases and J lost 0; bases outside the gene matches: 5. The CDR3 spells CATSRQREDHSGANVLTF. In DNA form, the CDR3 reads TGTGCCACCAGCAGACAGCGGGAGGACCACTCTGGGGCCAACGTCCTGACTTTC.

The V and J genes are TRBV13 and TRBJ2-7, with 15 bases aligning to TRBD2. This CDR3 contains 18 residues. The junction had 12 bases not matched to a gene; V was cut back by 3 bases and J by 6 bases. Per the germline V gene, CDR1 is PRHDT and CDR2 is FYEKMQ (reference sequence). The CDR3 sequence is CASSFGQGGTSGRSEQYF. As DNA, the CDR3 is TGTGCCAGCAGCTTCGGACAGGGGGGGACTAGCGGGAGGTCCGAGCAGTACTTC.

This clonotype came up many times. The chain recombines TRBV9 with TRBJ2-1, with D perhaps matching TRBD1 (6 bases). The CDR3 is made up of 14 amino acids. In germline, CDR1 is SGDLS, CDR2 YYNGEE. V gave up 5 bases and J gave up 9 bases, with 18 bases separating them. The CDR3 DNA follows: TGTGCCAGCAGGAAGGGGGTTGGGGACATTGAGCAGTTCTTC. Amino acid sequence: CASRKGVGDIEQFF.